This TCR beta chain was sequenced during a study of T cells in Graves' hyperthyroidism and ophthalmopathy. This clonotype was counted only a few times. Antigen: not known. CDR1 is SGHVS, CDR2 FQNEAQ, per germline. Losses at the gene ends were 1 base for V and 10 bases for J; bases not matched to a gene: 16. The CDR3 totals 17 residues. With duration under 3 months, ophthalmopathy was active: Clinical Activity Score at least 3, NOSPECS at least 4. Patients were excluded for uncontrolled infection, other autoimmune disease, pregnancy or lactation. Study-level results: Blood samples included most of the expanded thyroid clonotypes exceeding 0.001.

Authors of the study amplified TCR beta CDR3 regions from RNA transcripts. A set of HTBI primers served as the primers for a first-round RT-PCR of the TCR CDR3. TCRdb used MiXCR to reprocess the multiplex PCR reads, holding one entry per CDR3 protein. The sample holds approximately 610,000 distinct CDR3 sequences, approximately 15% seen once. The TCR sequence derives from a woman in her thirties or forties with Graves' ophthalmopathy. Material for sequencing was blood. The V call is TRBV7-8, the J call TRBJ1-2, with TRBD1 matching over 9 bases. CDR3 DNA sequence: TGTGCCAGCAGCTTAGTCCCGGGACAGGGACCTTGGGCTGACTACACCTTC. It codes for CASSLVPGQGPWADYTF.